This T cell receptor beta chain came from a study of CD8+ T cells in alopecia areata. Study at large: It was oral tofacitinib, at 5 to 10 mg twice daily, that treated patients received. Study-wide findings and caveats: Lesional scalp, notably in alopecia totalis/universalis, had clonality above that of normal scalp. It was less clear whether patients shared TCRs than it was in mice, possibly because of HLA.

The treatment is: oral pan-JAK inhibitor, 5-10 mg twice daily. This CDR3 comprises 14 residues. The ends were cut back, 0 bases at V and 5 bases at J, with 11 bases in the middle. Per germline, CDR1 SGDLS and CDR2 YYNGEE. RNA extraction was followed by reverse transcription into cDNA, which acted as the sequencing template. Sequenced by immunoSEQ multiplex PCR; TCRdb stores in-frame clones only, minus some. This table has roughly 230,000 clones, around two fifths appearing once. As for this clone: The antigen is undetermined.

V gene TRBV9 combines with J gene TRBJ2-5; weak D call: TRBD2 (6 bases). The source is a human donor with alopecia areata. The sample here was CD4+ T cells sorted from blood, taken at roughly week 36, from a patient treated with tofacitinib. CDR3 amino acids: CASSVAGATETQYF. CDR3 DNA: TGTGCCAGCAGCGTAGCGGGAGCAACGGAGACCCAGTACTTC.